Following are 7 T cell receptor beta chains from one sample sequenced in a study of T-cell memory formation after mild COVID-19 (TCRdb year 2021). Receptor libraries were prepared by 5' RACE. The sequencer was an Illumina NovaSeq 6000. The raw public reads went through TCRdb reprocessing: fastp at Q25, MiXCR clone calling, in-frame beta chains kept. Every entry covers one CDR3 protein and lists the most common genes and DNA from its rows. This sample holds 100,000 to 150,000 distinct CDR3 sequences; approximately 6.3% were observed only once. The biggest ten clones account for 2% to 2.5% of the sample. The sequenced sample was PBMCs or a T cell subset sorted from them (not recorded which). The receptors were sampled from an adult woman who had mild COVID-19 (a few samples of this study predate the infection). The sample titles of this study are shuffled in the database, so cell type and time point are left out; the donor was told from shared clones.

This rearrangement joins TRBV7-9 to TRBJ2-2, with TRBD1 matching over 8 bases. The length of the CDR3 is 17 residues. Germline assignment: CDR1 SEHNR and CDR2 FQNEAQ (reference sequence). Unmatched junction bases numbered 9, after V lost 5 bases and J lost 1 base. The CDR3 protein is CASSPPRTGKNTGELFF. In DNA, the CDR3 is TGTGCCAGCAGCCCCCCCCGGACAGGGAAGAACACCGGGGAGCTGTTTTTT.

In this sample, this clonotype turned up a few times. V usage is TRBV18 and J usage is TRBJ1-1; D gene uncertain. Germline CDR1 is KGHSH and CDR2 is LQKENI. V lost 2 bases and J 4 bases, leaving 11 bases between the germline ends. The CDR3 is made up of 14 amino acids. DNA of the CDR3: TGTGCCAGCTCACCAACCCTTGTCCCCACTGAAGCTTTCTTT. Amino acid sequence: CASSPTLVPTEAFF.

This clonotype has a handful of counts. V is TRBV11-2 and J is TRBJ1-1; D may be TRBD1 (6 bases). V was cut by 5 bases and J by 0 bases, with 19 bases left in between. This CDR3 contains 17 residues. Germline CDR1 is SGHAT and CDR2 is FQNNGV. In nucleotides, the CDR3 is TGTGCCAGCAGCACGTACTTTACAGGGAACATGAACACTGAAGCTTTCTTT. This encodes CASSTYFTGNMNTEAFF.

This clonotype was detected ten times or more. The genes are TRBV20-1 and TRBJ2-1; D possibly corresponds to TRBD2 (6 bases). The germline V gene encodes CDR1 DFQATT and CDR2 SNEGSKA (reference sequence). There are 15 residues in the CDR3. V was pared by 0 bases and J by 1 base, with 10 bases between. The CDR3 nucleotides read TGCAGTGCTAGAGATCGGGAGCGATCCTACAATGAGCAGTTCTTC. Amino acids: CSARDRERSYNEQFF.

This clonotype showed up many times. The chain couples TRBV29-1 to TRBJ2-2; TRBD2 matches at 15 bases. Germline V gives CDR1 SQVTM, CDR2 ANQGSEA. CDR3 length: 15 residues. After removal of 3 bases from V and 4 bases from J, the junction contained 0 bases not matched to a gene. The CDR3 sequence: CSVEGLAGGTGELFF. DNA of the CDR3: TGCAGCGTTGAGGGACTAGCGGGAGGCACCGGGGAGCTGTTTTTT.

This clonotype was seen ten or more times. The chain links TRBV12-3 or TRBV12-4 to TRBJ2-5, with TRBD2 identical over 12 bases. With 7 bases clipped from V and 5 bases from J, the junction kept 5 bases outside the gene matches. The CDR3 runs to 14 residues. CDR3 amino acids: CASNLAGGPETQYF. DNA of the CDR3: TGTGCCAGCAATCTAGCGGGGGGGCCGGAGACCCAGTACTTC.

In its sample, this clonotype was seen many times. V gene TRBV7-3 combines with J gene TRBJ2-1; no clear D. Germline V gives CDR1 SGHTA, CDR2 FQGTGA. Trimming removed 6 bases from V and 5 bases from J, with 8 bases in between. This CDR3 is 12 amino acids long. In DNA form, the CDR3 reads TGTGCCAGCAGTCTCGCCGACAATGAGCAGTTCTTC. Translating gives CASSLADNEQFF.